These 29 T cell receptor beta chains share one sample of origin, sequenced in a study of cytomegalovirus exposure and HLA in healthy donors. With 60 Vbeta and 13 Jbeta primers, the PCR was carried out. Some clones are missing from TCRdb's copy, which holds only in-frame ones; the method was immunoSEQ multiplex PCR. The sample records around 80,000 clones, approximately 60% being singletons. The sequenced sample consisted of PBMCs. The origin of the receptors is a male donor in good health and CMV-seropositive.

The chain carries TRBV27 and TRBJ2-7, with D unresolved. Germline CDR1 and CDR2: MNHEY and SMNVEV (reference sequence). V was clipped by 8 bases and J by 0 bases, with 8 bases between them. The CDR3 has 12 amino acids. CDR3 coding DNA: TGTGCCAGCTCTTCCCGCTCCTACGAGCAGTACTTC. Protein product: CASSSRSYEQYF.

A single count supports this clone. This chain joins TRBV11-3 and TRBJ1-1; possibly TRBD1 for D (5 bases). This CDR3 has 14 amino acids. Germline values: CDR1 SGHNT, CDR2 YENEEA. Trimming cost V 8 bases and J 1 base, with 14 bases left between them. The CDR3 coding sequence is TGTGCCAGCTCCTCGGGGGGTTCGAACACTGAAGCTTTCTTT. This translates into CASSSGGSNTEAFF.

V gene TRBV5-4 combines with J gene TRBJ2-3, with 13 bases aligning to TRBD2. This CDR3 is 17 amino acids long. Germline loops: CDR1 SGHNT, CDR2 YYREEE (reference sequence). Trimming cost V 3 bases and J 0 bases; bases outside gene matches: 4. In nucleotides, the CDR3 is TGTGCCAGCAGCTCGGGACTAGCGGGAACTAGCACAGATACGCAGTATTTT. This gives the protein CASSSGLAGTSTDTQYF.

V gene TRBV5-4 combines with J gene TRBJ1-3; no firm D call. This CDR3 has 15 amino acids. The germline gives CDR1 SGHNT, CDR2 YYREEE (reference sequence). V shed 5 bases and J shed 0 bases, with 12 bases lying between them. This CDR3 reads CASSEGYSSGNTIYF. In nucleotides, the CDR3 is TGTGCCAGCAGTGAGGGCTATTCCTCTGGAAACACCATATATTTT.

For the CDR3, the DNA is TGTGCCAGCAGCTTAACGGGGCAGGGAAGGGGTTTATTCTTT. Its translation is CASSLTGQGRGLFF. The chain recombines TRBV7-3 with TRBJ1-1, with D possibly TRBD1 on 5 matching bases. This CDR3 is 14 amino acids long. Per the germline V gene, CDR1 is SGHTA and CDR2 is FQGTGA. V lost 0 bases to trimming and J lost 14 bases, with 19 bases between them.

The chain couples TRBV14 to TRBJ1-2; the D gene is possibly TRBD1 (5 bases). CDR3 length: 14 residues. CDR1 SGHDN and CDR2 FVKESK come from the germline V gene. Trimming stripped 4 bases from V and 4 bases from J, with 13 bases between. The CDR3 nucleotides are TGTGCCAGCAGCCTGGACCCCGGGGGCTATGGCTACACCTTC. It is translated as CASSLDPGGYGYTF.

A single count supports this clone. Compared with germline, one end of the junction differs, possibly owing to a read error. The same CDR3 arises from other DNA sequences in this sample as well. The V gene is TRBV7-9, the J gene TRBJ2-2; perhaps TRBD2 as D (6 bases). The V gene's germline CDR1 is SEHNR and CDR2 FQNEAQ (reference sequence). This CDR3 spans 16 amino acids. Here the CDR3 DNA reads TGTGCCAGCAGCTTAATGGGGGGATATAACATCGGGGAGCTGTTTTTT. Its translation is CASSLMGGYNIGELFF.

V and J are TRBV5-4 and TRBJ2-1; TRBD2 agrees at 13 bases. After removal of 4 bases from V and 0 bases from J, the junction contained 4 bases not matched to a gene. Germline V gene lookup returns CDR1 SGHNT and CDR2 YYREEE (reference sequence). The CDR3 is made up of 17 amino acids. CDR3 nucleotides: TGTGCCAGCAGCCCCGGGACTAGCGGGACCTCCTACAATGAGCAGTTCTTC. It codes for CASSPGTSGTSYNEQFF.

CDR3 bases: TGTGCCAGCTCACACAGGGTAACCTACTACGAGCAGTACTTC. It translates to CASSHRVTYYEQYF. This chain joins TRBV25-1 and TRBJ2-7, with a tentative D call TRBD1 (6 bases). The CDR3 runs to 14 residues. Germline-derived CDR1 and CDR2 are MGHDK and SYGVNS. Trimming cost V 8 bases and J 3 bases, with 17 bases left between them.

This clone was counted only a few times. CDR3 sequence reads: CASSLLSTGTEAFF. The CDR3 DNA is TGTGCCAGCAGTCTTCTTTCAACGGGCACTGAAGCTTTCTTT. The chain links TRBV27 to TRBJ1-1, with unresolved D. There are 14 residues in the CDR3. CDR1 and CDR2 from the germline V gene are MNHEY and SMNVEV (reference sequence). Trimming pared 5 bases from V and 4 bases from J, leaving 14 bases between.

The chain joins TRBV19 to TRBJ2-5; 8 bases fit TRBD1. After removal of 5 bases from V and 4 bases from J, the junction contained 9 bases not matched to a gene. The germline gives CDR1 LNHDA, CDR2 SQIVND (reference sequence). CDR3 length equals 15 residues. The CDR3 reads CASSHSGGPGETQYF. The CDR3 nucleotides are TGTGCCAGTAGTCACTCAGGGGGCCCAGGAGAGACCCAGTACTTC. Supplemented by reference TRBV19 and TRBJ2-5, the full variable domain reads DGGITQSPKYLFRKEGQNVTLSCEQNLNHDAMYWYRQDPGQGLRLIYYSQIVNDFQKGDIAEGYSVSREKKESFPLTVTSAQKNPTAFYLCASSHSGGPGETQYFGPGTRLLVL.

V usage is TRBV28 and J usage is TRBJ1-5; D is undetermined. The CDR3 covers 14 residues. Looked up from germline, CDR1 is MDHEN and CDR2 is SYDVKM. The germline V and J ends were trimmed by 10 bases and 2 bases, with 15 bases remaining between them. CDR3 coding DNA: TGTGCCACCCTCCAATTTCCGGGCAATCAGCCCCAGCATTTT. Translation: CATLQFPGNQPQHF.

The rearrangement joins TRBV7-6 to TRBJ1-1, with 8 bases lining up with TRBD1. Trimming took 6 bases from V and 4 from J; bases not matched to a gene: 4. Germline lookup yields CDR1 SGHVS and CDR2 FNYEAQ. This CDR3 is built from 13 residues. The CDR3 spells CASRMGTGTEAFF. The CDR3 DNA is TGTGCCAGCAGAATGGGGACAGGCACTGAAGCTTTCTTT.

The DNA of the CDR3 is TGTGCCAGCAGCTTAGGGGAGAGGGAGACCCAGTACTTC. This sequence encodes CASSLGERETQYF. The rearrangement joins TRBV7-3 to TRBJ2-5; D is possibly TRBD2 (5 bases). V dropped 2 bases and J dropped 5 bases, with 9 bases sitting between them. The CDR3 extends over 13 amino acids. The V gene's germline CDR1 is SGHTA and CDR2 FQGTGA. The whole variable domain, filled in from reference TRBV7-3 and TRBJ2-5, reads GAGVSQTPSNKVTEKGKYVELRCDPISGHTALYWYRQSLGQGPEFLIYFQGTGAADDSGLPNDRFFAVRPEGSVSTLKIQRTERGDSAVYLCASSLGERETQYFGPGTRLLVL.

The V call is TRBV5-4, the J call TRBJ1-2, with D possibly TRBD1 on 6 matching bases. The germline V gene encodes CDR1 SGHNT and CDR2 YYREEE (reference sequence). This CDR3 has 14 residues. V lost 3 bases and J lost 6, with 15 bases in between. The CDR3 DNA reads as TGTGCCAGCAGCTCCCGGGGGGGCCCTGATGGCTACACCTTC. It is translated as CASSSRGGPDGYTF.

CDR3 sequence (DNA): TGTGCCAGCAGCGAGGGGGACAGGAATCAGCCCCAGCATTTT. This encodes CASSEGDRNQPQHF. The rearrangement links TRBV5-6 to TRBJ1-5; 8 bases fit TRBD1. Losses at the gene ends were 4 bases for V and 4 bases for J; bases not matched to a gene: 4. The V gene's germline CDR1 is SGHDT and CDR2 YYEEEE. The CDR3 is made up of 14 amino acids.

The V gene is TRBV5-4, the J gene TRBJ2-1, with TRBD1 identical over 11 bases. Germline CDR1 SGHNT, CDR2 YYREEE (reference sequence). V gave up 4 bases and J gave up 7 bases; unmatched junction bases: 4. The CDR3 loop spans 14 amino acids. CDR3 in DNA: TGTGCCAGCAGCCGGACAGGGGGCTGGAATGAGCAGTTCTTC. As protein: CASSRTGGWNEQFF.

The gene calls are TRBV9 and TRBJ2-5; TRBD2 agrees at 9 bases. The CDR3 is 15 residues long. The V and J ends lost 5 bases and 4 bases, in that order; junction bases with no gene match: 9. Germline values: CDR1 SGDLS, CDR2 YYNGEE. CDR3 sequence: CASSDQAGGGETQYF. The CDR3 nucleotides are TGTGCCAGCAGTGATCAAGCGGGAGGTGGAGAGACCCAGTACTTC. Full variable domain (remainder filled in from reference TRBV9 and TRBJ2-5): DSGVTQTPKHLITATGQRVTLRCSPRSGDLSVYWYQQSLDQGLQFLIQYYNGEERAKGNILERFSAQQFPDLHSELNLSSLELGDSALYFCASSDQAGGGETQYFGPGTRLLVL.

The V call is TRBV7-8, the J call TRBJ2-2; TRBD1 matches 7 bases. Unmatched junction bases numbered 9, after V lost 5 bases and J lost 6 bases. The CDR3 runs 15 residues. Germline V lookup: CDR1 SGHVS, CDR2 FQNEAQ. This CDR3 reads CASSPDRVGAGELFF. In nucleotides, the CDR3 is TGTGCCAGCAGCCCAGACAGGGTAGGCGCCGGGGAGCTGTTTTTT.

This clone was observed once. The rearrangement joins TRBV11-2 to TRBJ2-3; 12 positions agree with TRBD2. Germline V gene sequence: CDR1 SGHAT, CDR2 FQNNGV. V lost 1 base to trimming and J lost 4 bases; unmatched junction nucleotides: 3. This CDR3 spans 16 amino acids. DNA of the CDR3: TGTGCCAGCAGCTTAGCTAGCGGGAGGGTACCAGATACGCAGTATTTT. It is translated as CASSLASGRVPDTQYF.

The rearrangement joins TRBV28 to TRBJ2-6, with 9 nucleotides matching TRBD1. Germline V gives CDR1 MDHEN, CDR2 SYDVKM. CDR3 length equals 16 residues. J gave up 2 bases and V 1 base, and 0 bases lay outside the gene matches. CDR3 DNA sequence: TGTGCCAGCAGTTTATACAGGGGGCCTGGGGCCAACGTCCTGACTTTC. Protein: CASSLYRGPGANVLTF.

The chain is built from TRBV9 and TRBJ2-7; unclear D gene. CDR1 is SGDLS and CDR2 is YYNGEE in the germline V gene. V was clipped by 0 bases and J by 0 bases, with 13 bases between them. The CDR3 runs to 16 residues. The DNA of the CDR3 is TGTGCCAGCAGCGTAGGCGGCCCACTGAGCTCCTACGAGCAGTACTTC. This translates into CASSVGGPLSSYEQYF.

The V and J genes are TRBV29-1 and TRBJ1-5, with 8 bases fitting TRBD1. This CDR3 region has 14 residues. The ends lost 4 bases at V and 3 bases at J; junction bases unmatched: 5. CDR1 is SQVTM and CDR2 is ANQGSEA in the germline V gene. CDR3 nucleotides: TGCAGCGTTGTGGACAGGGACAACAATCAGCCCCAGCATTTT. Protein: CSVVDRDNNQPQHF.

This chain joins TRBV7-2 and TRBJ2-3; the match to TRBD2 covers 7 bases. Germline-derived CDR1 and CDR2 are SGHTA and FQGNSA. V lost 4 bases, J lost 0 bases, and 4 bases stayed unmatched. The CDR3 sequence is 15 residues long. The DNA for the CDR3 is TGTGCCAGCAGCTCGGGCGGGGGAAGCACAGATACGCAGTATTTT. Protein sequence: CASSSGGGSTDTQYF.

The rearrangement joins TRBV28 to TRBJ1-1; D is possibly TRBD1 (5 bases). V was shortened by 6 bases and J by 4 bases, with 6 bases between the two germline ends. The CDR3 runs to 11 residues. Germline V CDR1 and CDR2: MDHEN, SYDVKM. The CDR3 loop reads CASRGLTEAFF. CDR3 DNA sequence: TGTGCCAGCAGGGGGCTCACTGAAGCTTTCTTT.

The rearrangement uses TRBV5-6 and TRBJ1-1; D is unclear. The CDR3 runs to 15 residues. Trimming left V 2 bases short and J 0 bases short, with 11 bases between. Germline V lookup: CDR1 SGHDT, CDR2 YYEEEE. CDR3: CASSLTHKMNTEAFF. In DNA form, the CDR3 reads TGTGCCAGCAGCTTAACCCACAAAATGAACACTGAAGCTTTCTTT.

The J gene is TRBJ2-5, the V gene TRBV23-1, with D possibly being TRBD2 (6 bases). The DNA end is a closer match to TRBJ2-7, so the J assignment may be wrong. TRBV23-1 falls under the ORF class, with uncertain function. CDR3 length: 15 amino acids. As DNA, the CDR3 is TGCGCCGTTCCGGGGTTGGGGGGAGGCGCCTACGAGCAGTACTTC. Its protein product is CAVPGLGGGAYEQYF.

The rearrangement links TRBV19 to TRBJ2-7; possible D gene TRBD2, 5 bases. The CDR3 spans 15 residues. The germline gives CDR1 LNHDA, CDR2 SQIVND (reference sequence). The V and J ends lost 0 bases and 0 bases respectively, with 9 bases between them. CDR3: CASSIERRSSYEQYF. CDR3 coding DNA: TGTGCCAGTAGTATAGAGCGGAGGAGCTCCTACGAGCAGTACTTC.

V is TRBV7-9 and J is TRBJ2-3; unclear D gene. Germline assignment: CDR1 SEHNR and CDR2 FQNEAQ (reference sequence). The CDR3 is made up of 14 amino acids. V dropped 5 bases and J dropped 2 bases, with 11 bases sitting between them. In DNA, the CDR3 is TGTGCCAGCAGCCCTCCGCTGGCCACAGATACGCAGTATTTT. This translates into CASSPPLATDTQYF.